This T cell receptor (beta chain) stems from a study of identical twins. Template switching introduced a universal primer site, and the cDNA bore unique molecular identifiers. TCRdb re-called the 5' RACE reads with MiXCR, one entry per CDR3 protein. The sample holds roughly 190,000 distinct CDR3 sequences, more than 15% seen once. This clonotype has only a few counts. Germline assignment: CDR1 SGHVS and CDR2 FQNEAQ. After removal of 5 bases from V and 6 bases from J, the junction contained 6 bases not matched to a gene. The CDR3 spans 14 residues. These data were likewise used in another study, on T cells expressing NK-cell markers.

The source material was CD8+ T cells sorted from blood. The clonotype originates from a woman aged 18-35 years in good health. The V gene is TRBV7-8, the J gene TRBJ2-1; 8 bases are a match to TRBD1. In nucleotides, the CDR3 is TGTGCCAGCAGCCCCGACAGGGGCGGCAATGAGCAGTTCTTC. Its translation is CASSPDRGGNEQFF.